These T cell receptor beta chains were read from a single sample in a study of T-cell memory formation after mild COVID-19. Each CDR3 protein gets one entry after TCRdb re-called the 5' RACE reads with MiXCR. The sample has 350,000 or so distinct CDR3 sequences; around 13% are singletons. The sample consisted of PBMCs or a T cell subset sorted from them (not recorded which). The receptors were sampled from a man aged 18 to 29 who had mild COVID-19 (a few samples of this study predate the infection). Cell type and time point are not known. The CDR3 runs from the conserved cysteine through the conserved F or W. Clone sizes are given selectively: once, few, many, or a class where the clone is expanded.

j_call v_call clone_size cdr3_aa
TRBJ2-6 TRBV27 - CASSAGWTGANVLTF
TRBJ1-5 TRBV4-1 - CASSLTQGAGQPQHF
TRBJ1-4 TRBV5-1 few CASSSQGQGEKLFF
TRBJ2-3 TRBV7-3 few CASSSSASGGMDTQYF
TRBJ2-3 TRBV5-1 - CASSLEQRGGTDTQYF
TRBJ1-3 TRBV20-1 - CSARGTHTIYF
TRBJ1-3 TRBV10-3 - CAISLGSNSGNTIYF
TRBJ2-6 TRBV12-3/TRBV12-4 many CASRLRDSISGANVLTF
TRBJ2-5 TRBV20-1 - CSANVTSGFQETQYF
TRBJ2-2 TRBV11-2 few CASSLGLAGRGLFF
TRBJ2-4 TRBV7-2 few CASSLQTPPSGAKNIQYF
TRBJ1-2 TRBV5-5 few CASSFRQGPRGGYTF
TRBJ1-1 TRBV4-1 few CASSQDGTENTEAFF
TRBJ2-1 TRBV19 - CASSYGQTANEQFF
TRBJ1-4 TRBV5-6 - CASSAPGKGNGLFF
TRBJ2-1 TRBV29-1 - CSVERSSYNEQFF
TRBJ2-1 TRBV12-3/TRBV12-4 - CASRANLDSWPIF
TRBJ2-5 TRBV7-9 few CASTFRGGQIEETQYF
TRBJ2-5 TRBV5-1 few CASSLLSAQETQYF
TRBJ2-7 TRBV5-5 - CASGFRQGYEQYF
TRBJ1-2 TRBV6-5 few CASSYQRGQANYGYTF
TRBJ2-5 TRBV25-1 few CASSEGTSGRLQETQYF
TRBJ1-1 TRBV6-1 - CASSEFVTVEAFF
TRBJ2-3 TRBV7-2 - CASSLFGGKSDTQYF
TRBJ1-1 TRBV4-3 - CASSQEVWGTEAFF
TRBJ2-1 TRBV20-1 - CSAGDSVNEQFF
TRBJ1-4 TRBV5-8 few CASSSRRGLREKLFF
TRBJ1-2 TRBV20-1 - CSASPPRMGYGYTF
TRBJ2-1 TRBV5-1 few CASSSYVAGAKNEQFF
TRBJ2-3 TRBV5-1 - CASSLVPGDTDTQYF
TRBJ1-2 TRBV20-1 many CSATDRGYGYTF
TRBJ2-1 TRBV5-1 many CASSGRTSEGNEQFF
TRBJ1-3 TRBV29-1 many CSASEGLGNTIYF
TRBJ2-3 TRBV5-1 - CASRRWTSGSTDTQYF
TRBJ2-4 TRBV7-2 few CASSPARTALAKNIQYF
TRBJ1-3 TRBV15 - CATSRAGGTNTIYF
TRBJ2-1 TRBV10-3 few CATRVSQAFGDEQFF
TRBJ1-5 TRBV6-6 - CASSYSDQPQHF
TRBJ2-3 TRBV7-2 many CASSSRAGTDTQYF
TRBJ2-7 TRBV7-6 - CASSLGVRGDEQYF
TRBJ2-7 TRBV25-1 - CASSEDGSYEQYF
TRBJ1-1 TRBV15 few CATSSPDRGNTEAFF
TRBJ2-3 TRBV5-1 many CASSLGGAQDTQYF